What follows are 21 T cell receptor beta chains derived from one specimen sequenced in a study of OX40 agonist ivuxolimab in advanced cancers. Repertoires were generated with immunoSEQ multiplex PCR, while TCRdb's copy carries only in-frame clones and drops some. The sample contains approximately 50,000 clones, roughly 85% of which appear only once. The sample in question was CD4+ or CD8+ T cells sorted from blood, obtained in a trial of the OX40 agonist ivuxolimab. These TCRs come from an adult with an advanced solid tumor such as melanoma, head and neck, liver or kidney cancer.

V usage is TRBV4-1 and J usage is TRBJ2-1, with 12 bases identical to TRBD2. J was trimmed by 10 bases and V by 0 bases; bases with no gene match: 10. Germline V lookup: CDR1 MGHRA, CDR2 YSYEKL. The CDR3 loop spans 17 amino acids. The CDR3 is CASSQEPSGRALGEQFF. The CDR3 nucleotides read TGCGCCAGCAGCCAAGAACCTAGCGGGAGGGCCTTGGGGGAGCAGTTCTTC.

This clone has a handful of counts. The chain couples TRBV14 to TRBJ2-7, with 11 bases aligning to TRBD1. Germline values: CDR1 SGHDN, CDR2 FVKESK. V lost 2 bases, J lost 7 bases, and 19 bases stayed unmatched. The length of the CDR3 is 19 residues. The CDR3 sequence: CASSQRPAITGTGGSEQYF. In DNA, the CDR3 is TGTGCCAGCAGCCAACGTCCTGCCATAACCGGGACAGGGGGGAGTGAGCAGTACTTC.

The rearrangement uses TRBV10-3 and TRBJ1-2, with a tentative D call TRBD1 (6 bases). The CDR3 loop spans 15 amino acids. V gave up 7 bases and J gave up 6 bases, with 21 bases separating them. Germline assignment: CDR1 ENHRY and CDR2 SYGVKD. The CDR3 bases are TGTGCCATCACCGGGGCGGGGGGCCCAGGAAATGGCTACACCTTC. Encoded protein: CAITGAGGPGNGYTF.

The rearrangement joins TRBV7-9 to TRBJ1-4; D is uncertain. This CDR3 has 15 residues. V shed 8 bases and J shed 7 bases, with 20 bases lying between them. From germline, CDR1 is SEHNR and CDR2 FQNEAQ (reference sequence). CDR3 amino acids: CASASWGVISEKLFF. The DNA for the CDR3 is TGTGCCAGCGCCTCCTGGGGTGTGATTAGTGAAAAACTGTTTTTT.

The chain links TRBV18 to TRBJ2-7; D is possibly TRBD1 (6 bases). V was clipped by 5 bases and J by 3 bases, with 14 bases between them. There are 14 residues in the CDR3. Germline V gene data show CDR1 as KGHSH and CDR2 as LQKENI. CDR3 DNA sequence: TGTGCCAGCTCAGAGATCCCAGGGGTCTACGAGCAGTACTTC. It translates to CASSEIPGVYEQYF. Full variable domain (remainder filled in from reference TRBV18 and TRBJ2-7): NAGVMQNPRHLVRRRGQEARLRCSPMKGHSHVYWYRQLPEEGLKFMVYLQKENIIDESGMPKERFSAEFPKEGPSILRIQQVVRGDSAAYFCASSEIPGVYEQYFGPGTRLTVT.

V and J are TRBV7-9 and TRBJ2-6; 8 bases match TRBD1. The J segment lost 4 bases and the V segment lost 2 bases, leaving 7 bases of the junction unmatched. Germline V lookup: CDR1 SEHNR, CDR2 FQNEAQ (reference sequence). CDR3 length: 17 amino acids. CDR3 bases: TGTGCCAGCAGCTTATTTGGACAGGGCTCAGGGGCCAACGTCCTGACTTTC. It translates to CASSLFGQGSGANVLTF.

This sequence joins TRBV6-6 and TRBJ1-6; D not resolved. The CDR3 totals 15 residues. Germline CDR1 and CDR2: MNHNY and SVGAGI (reference sequence). Trimming removed 0 bases at V and 7 bases at J, with 10 bases between. DNA of the CDR3: TGTGCCAGCAGTTACTCGCCAGGCCCCAATTCACCCCTCCACTTT. Translating it yields CASSYSPGPNSPLHF.

The chain employs TRBV6-1 and TRBJ2-3, with a tentative D call TRBD1 (5 bases). The V gene's germline CDR1 is MNHNS and CDR2 SASEGT. The V and J ends lost 6 bases and 3 bases respectively, with 16 bases between them. The CDR3 is 15 residues long. The CDR3 protein is CASSFGQGSTDTQYF. The CDR3, as DNA: TGTGCCAGCAGCTTCGGGCAGGGAAGTACAGATACGCAGTATTTT.

This rearrangement joins TRBV5-5 to TRBJ1-5; the D is unclear. Trimming shortened V by 1 base and J by 0 bases, and 8 bases separated the two germline ends. CDR3 size: 15 residues. Germline CDR1 and CDR2: SGHKS and YYEKEE (reference sequence). The CDR3 region has the DNA TGTGCCAGCAGCTTGACTGGGAGTAGCAATCAGCCCCAGCATTTT. Its translation is CASSLTGSSNQPQHF.

This sequence joins TRBV10-3 and TRBJ2-3; D is unresolved. CDR3 size: 15 residues. CDR1 ENHRY and CDR2 SYGVKD come from the germline V gene. V shed 1 base and J shed 0 bases, with 8 bases lying between them. In DNA, the CDR3 is TGTGCCATCAGTGAGTTCACAGAGAGCACAGATACGCAGTATTTT. Translating gives CAISEFTESTDTQYF.

This clone was recorded only once. This chain joins TRBV7-9 and TRBJ2-1; D call uncertain. Germline V gene lookup returns CDR1 SEHNR and CDR2 FQNEAQ (reference sequence). This CDR3 comprises 15 residues. With 3 bases removed from V and 6 bases from J, the gap between germline ends came to 15 bases. The CDR3 DNA reads as TGTGCCAGCAGCTTCCGGTTTCTGGGCCTCAATGAGCAGTTCTTC. Amino acid sequence: CASSFRFLGLNEQFF.

This sequence joins TRBV19 and TRBJ1-1; 9 bases agree with TRBD1. Germline CDR1 LNHDA, CDR2 SQIVND (reference sequence). With 5 bases clipped from V and 3 bases from J, the junction kept 4 bases outside the gene matches. The CDR3 has 14 amino acids. The CDR3 DNA reads as TGTGCCAGTAGTTACAGGGGGCGTCACACTGAAGCTTTCTTT. Protein: CASSYRGRHTEAFF.

The chain carries TRBV27 and TRBJ1-2; D is perhaps TRBD1 (5 bases). Trimming stripped 4 bases from V and 6 bases from J, with 9 bases between. Looked up from germline, CDR1 is MNHEY and CDR2 is SMNVEV (reference sequence). The CDR3 is 12 residues long. The CDR3 nucleotides are TGTGCCAGCAGTTCGAGGGGTAATGGCTACACCTTC. This translates into CASSSRGNGYTF.

The rearrangement links TRBV14 to TRBJ2-2; D unresolved. The germline V gene has CDR1 SGHDN and CDR2 FVKESK. The CDR3 runs to 14 residues. The V gene lost 4 bases and the J gene lost 5 bases, with 11 bases spanning the gap. The CDR3 DNA reads TGTGCCAGCAGCCCTCGAAGTGGGACCGGGGAGCTGTTTTTT. Its protein product is CASSPRSGTGELFF. Based on the CDR3 plus reference TRBV14 and TRBJ2-2, the full variable domain is EAGVTQFPSHSVIEKGQTVTLRCDPISGHDNLYWYRRVMGKEIKFLLHFVKESKQDESGMPNNRFLAERTGGTYSTLKVQPAELEDSGVYFCASSPRSGTGELFFGEGSRLTVL.

This chain connects TRBV9 to TRBJ2-2, with 12 positions matching TRBD2. Trimming took 1 base from V and 5 from J; bases not matched to a gene: 3. The V gene's germline CDR1 is SGDLS and CDR2 YYNGEE. The CDR3 spans 16 residues. CDR3 in amino acids: CASSVLAGGDTGELFF. CDR3 nucleotides: TGTGCCAGCAGCGTACTAGCGGGAGGGGATACCGGGGAGCTGTTTTTT.

This clone was found a few times. The rearrangement joins TRBV5-1 to TRBJ2-3; TRBD2 matches 9 bases. The J segment lost 3 bases and the V segment lost 0 bases, leaving 5 bases of the junction unmatched. There are 16 residues in the CDR3. Per the germline V gene, CDR1 is SGHRS and CDR2 is YFSETQ. Here the CDR3 DNA reads TGCGCCAGCAGCTTGGTGCCTAGCGGGATGACAGATACGCAGTATTTT. As protein: CASSLVPSGMTDTQYF.

The chain links TRBV5-6 to TRBJ2-2; weak D call: TRBD1 (6 bases). Germline CDR1 SGHDT, CDR2 YYEEEE. The V and J ends lost 4 bases and 6 bases respectively, with 16 bases between them. The CDR3 length is 15 residues. CDR3 sequence: CASSPWGAGAGELFF. For the CDR3, the DNA is TGTGCCAGCAGCCCGTGGGGTGCAGGGGCCGGGGAGCTGTTTTTT.

The chain joins TRBV6-6 to TRBJ2-7; the D is unclear. Germline V gene sequence: CDR1 MNHNY, CDR2 SVGAGI (reference sequence). This CDR3 has 14 amino acids. V gave up 10 bases and J gave up 0 bases, with 16 bases separating them. The CDR3 bases are TGTGCCACAGCAGTATCGGACCTCTCCTACGAGCAGTACTTC. Protein product: CATAVSDLSYEQYF.

The chain carries TRBV6-4 and TRBJ2-1; D is possibly TRBD1 or TRBD2 (7 bases each). Germline CDR1 is MRHNA and CDR2 is SNTAGT. V lost 9 bases and J lost 8, with 23 bases in between. The CDR3 is made up of 15 amino acids. CDR3 region: CASFTTGVRGDEQFF. Written as DNA, the CDR3 is TGTGCCAGTTTTACCACAGGGGTTCGGGGGGATGAGCAGTTCTTC.

The gene calls are TRBV5-1 and TRBJ2-7, with D perhaps assigned TRBD1 or TRBD2 (6 bases each). In germline, CDR1 is SGHRS, CDR2 YFSETQ. Between the trimmed V and J ends, which lost 4 bases and 2 bases, there was a span of 13 bases. CDR3 length equals 14 residues. CDR3 nucleotide sequence: TGCGCCAGCAGCGCCTTGCGGGACACCTACGAGCAGTACTTC. This codes for CASSALRDTYEQYF.

The gene calls are TRBV28 and TRBJ2-1, with 14 bases that match TRBD2. V lost 6 bases, J lost 7 bases, and 8 bases stayed unmatched. The CDR3 covers 16 residues. CDR1 MDHEN and CDR2 SYDVKM come from the germline V gene. The CDR3 region is CASRRLAGGPKNEQFF. CDR3 sequence (DNA): TGTGCCAGCAGGAGACTAGCGGGAGGGCCGAAAAATGAGCAGTTCTTC.